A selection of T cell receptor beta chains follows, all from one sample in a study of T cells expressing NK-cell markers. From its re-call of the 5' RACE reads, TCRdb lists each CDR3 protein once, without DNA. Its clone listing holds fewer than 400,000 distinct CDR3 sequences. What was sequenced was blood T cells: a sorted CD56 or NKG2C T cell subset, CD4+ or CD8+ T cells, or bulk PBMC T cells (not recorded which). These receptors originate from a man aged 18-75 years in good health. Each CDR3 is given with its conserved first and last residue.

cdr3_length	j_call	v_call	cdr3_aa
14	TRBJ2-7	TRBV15	CATSKTGVRYEQYF
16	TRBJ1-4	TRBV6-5	CASSFLQGLEREKLFF
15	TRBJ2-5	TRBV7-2	CASSLVGRALETQYF
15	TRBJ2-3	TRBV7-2	CASSFSTPSTDTQYF
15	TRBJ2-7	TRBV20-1	CSASSGGTRRYEQYF
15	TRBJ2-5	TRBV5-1	CASSLSARGLETQYF
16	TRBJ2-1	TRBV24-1	CATSARGGSMNNEQFF
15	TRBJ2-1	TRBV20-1	CSARTSGGGSGEQFF
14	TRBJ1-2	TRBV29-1	CSVASGQGSYGYTF
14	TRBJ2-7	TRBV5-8	CASLTQGGSYEQYF
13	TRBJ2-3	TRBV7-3	CASSSSSLDTQYF
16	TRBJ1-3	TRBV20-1	CSARPRQGMLGNTIYF
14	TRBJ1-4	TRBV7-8	CASSPSTGDEKLFF
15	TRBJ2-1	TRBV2	CASSEGLTVFGEQFF
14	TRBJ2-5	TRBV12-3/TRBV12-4	CASSLGALPKTQYF
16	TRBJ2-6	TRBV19	CASSVGQTSGANVLTF
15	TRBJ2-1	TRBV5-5	CASSLEWEVFNEQFF
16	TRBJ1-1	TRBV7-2	CASSPGTGGPGTEAFF
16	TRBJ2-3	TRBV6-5	CASSRRKAGSTDTQYF
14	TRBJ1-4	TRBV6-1	CASSESGEGEKLFF